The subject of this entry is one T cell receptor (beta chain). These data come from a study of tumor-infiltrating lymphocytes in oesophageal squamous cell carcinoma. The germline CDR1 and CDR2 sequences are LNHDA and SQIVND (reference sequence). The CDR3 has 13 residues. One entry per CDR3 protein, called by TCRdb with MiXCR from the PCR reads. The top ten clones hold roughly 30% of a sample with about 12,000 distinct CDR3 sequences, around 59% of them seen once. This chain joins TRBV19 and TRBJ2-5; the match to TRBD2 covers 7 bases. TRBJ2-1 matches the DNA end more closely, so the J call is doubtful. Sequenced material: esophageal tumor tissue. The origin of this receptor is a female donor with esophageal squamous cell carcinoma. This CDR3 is CASSRREVNEQFF. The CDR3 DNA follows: TGTGCCAGTAGCAGACGGGAGGTTAATGAGCAGTTCTTC.